The present T cell receptor (beta chain) was sequenced within a study of shared clonotypes between healthy human individuals. Notes on the study in general: Though the depth was large, rarefaction showed that sorted-subset sequencing was incomplete. Investigators collected only blood, and repertoires in tissues likely differ.

The repertoire was sequenced with immunoSEQ multiplex PCR; TCRdb's copy has only in-frame clones and lacks some. The data contain 330,000 or so clones, around 70% of them singletons. All donors were healthy HIV-negative adults lacking recent acute infections or vaccinations. To note about this clone: Antigen unknown.

The CDR3 consists of 13 residues. V was clipped by 3 bases and J by 1 base, with 7 bases between them. The germline CDR1 and CDR2 sequences are SGHTA and FQGNSA. The sequence came from a young man in good health. This chain links TRBV7-2 with TRBJ2-7; D remains ambiguous. The sequenced sample consisted of memory CD4+ T cells sorted from blood. Subset specified: CD45RA-negative fraction. This CDR3 is CASSFFRSYEQYF. CDR3 in DNA: TGTGCCAGCAGCTTCTTCAGATCCTACGAGCAGTACTTC.